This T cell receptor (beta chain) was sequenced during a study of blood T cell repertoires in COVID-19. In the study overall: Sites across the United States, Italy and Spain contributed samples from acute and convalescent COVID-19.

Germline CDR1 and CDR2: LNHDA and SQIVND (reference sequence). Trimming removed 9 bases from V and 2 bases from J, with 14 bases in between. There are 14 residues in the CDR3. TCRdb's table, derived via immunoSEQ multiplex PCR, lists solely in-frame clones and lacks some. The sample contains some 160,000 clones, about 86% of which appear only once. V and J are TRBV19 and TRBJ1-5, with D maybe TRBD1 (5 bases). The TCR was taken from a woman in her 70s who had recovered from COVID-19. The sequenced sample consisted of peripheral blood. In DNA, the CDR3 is TGTGCCAGCGGACCCGGGGGGGGCAATCAGCCCCAGCATTTT. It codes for CASGPGGGNQPQHF. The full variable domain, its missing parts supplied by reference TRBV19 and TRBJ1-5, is DGGITQSPKYLFRKEGQNVTLSCEQNLNHDAMYWYRQDPGQGLRLIYYSQIVNDFQKGDIAEGYSVSREKKESFPLTVTSAQKNPTAFYLCASGPGGGNQPQHFGDGTRLSIL.